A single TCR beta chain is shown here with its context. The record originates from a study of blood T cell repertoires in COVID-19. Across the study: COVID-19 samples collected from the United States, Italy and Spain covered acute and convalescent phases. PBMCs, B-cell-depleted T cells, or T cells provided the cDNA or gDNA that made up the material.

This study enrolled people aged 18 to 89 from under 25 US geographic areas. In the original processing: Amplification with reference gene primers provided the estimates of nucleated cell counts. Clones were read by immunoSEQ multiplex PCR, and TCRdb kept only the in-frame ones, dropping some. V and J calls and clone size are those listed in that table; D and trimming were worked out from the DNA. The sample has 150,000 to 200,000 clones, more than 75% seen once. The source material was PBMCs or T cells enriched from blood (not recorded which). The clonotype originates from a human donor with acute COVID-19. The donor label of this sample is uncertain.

For the CDR3, the DNA is TGCGCCAGCAGCCAAGAGGGACAGGGAGGAAACACCATATATTTT. Translating it yields CASSQEGQGGNTIYF. The gene calls are TRBV4-3 and TRBJ1-3; the match to TRBD1 covers 9 bases. The CDR3 sequence is 15 residues long. Per the germline V gene, CDR1 is LGHNA and CDR2 is YSLEER. Losses at the gene ends were 0 bases for V and 4 bases for J; bases not matched to a gene: 1.